One and the same sample provided the 9 T cell receptor beta chains below, sequenced in a study of cytomegalovirus exposure and HLA in healthy donors. Amplification used 60 Vbeta primers and 13 Jbeta primers. Sequencing was performed with immunoSEQ multiplex PCR; in TCRdb, only in-frame clones are kept and a portion is missing. The top ten clones hold approximately 2% of a sample with 150,000 to 200,000 clones, roughly 90% of them seen once. Sequencing input: PBMCs. These receptors came from a woman aged 18-35 years in good health and CMV-seronegative.

The V and J genes are TRBV6-1 and TRBJ1-5; no firm D call. CDR1 and CDR2 from the germline V gene are MNHNS and SASEGT. V was clipped by 10 bases and J by 2 bases, with 12 bases between them. There are 13 residues in the CDR3. The chain's CDR3 is CATTLVGNQPQHF. In DNA form, the CDR3 reads TGTGCCACCACTTTGGTGGGCAATCAGCCCCAGCATTTT.

The chain links TRBV28 to TRBJ1-2; 7 bases agree with TRBD1. Trimming took 5 bases from V and 7 from J; bases not matched to a gene: 13. The CDR3 contains 15 residues. Germline lookup yields CDR1 MDHEN and CDR2 SYDVKM. The CDR3 sequence: CASSLNDRVGVGYTF. CDR3 nucleotide sequence: TGTGCCAGCAGTCTAAACGACAGGGTAGGGGTTGGCTACACCTTC.

The chain uses TRBV7-9 and TRBJ1-5, with TRBD1 as a possible D gene (5 bases). Between the trimmed V and J ends, which lost 5 bases and 3 bases, there was a span of 23 bases. The CDR3 runs 18 residues. The germline V gene has CDR1 SEHNR and CDR2 FQNEAQ (reference sequence). CDR3 region: CASSPGGVLEGLNQPQHF. Here the CDR3 DNA reads TGTGCCAGCAGCCCTGGGGGGGTCCTCGAGGGTCTCAATCAGCCCCAGCATTTT.

The V gene is TRBV6-6, the J gene TRBJ2-7; 8 bases agree with TRBD2. This CDR3 comprises 16 residues. CDR1 MNHNY and CDR2 SVGAGI come from the germline V gene (reference sequence). Trimming removed 7 bases from V and 3 bases from J; junction bases left unmatched: 14. CDR3 DNA: TGTGCCAGCACTTCCCACTATAGCGGGAAAAACTACGAGCAGTACTTC. Translated: CASTSHYSGKNYEQYF.

The rearrangement uses TRBV27 and TRBJ2-3, with TRBD2 matching 8 bases. V was clipped by 3 bases and J by 5 bases; unmatched bases: 25. From germline, CDR1 is MNHEY and CDR2 SMNVEV (reference sequence). This CDR3 region has 21 residues. In DNA form, the CDR3 reads TGTGCCAGCAGTTTGCTACCGGGAGCGGGAGCCTCTATATTGCCCCTAGATACGCAGTATTTT. Protein: CASSLLPGAGASILPLDTQYF.

This chain joins TRBV30 and TRBJ2-7; 9 bases map to TRBD2. The germline V gene encodes CDR1 GTSNPN and CDR2 SVGIG (reference sequence). The CDR3 is 14 amino acids. J gave up 7 bases and V 5 bases, and 12 bases lay outside the gene matches. The chain's CDR3 is CAWLGGRAGEEQYF. The CDR3 DNA is TGTGCCTGGCTAGGCGGGAGGGCCGGCGAGGAGCAGTACTTC. Combining the CDR3 with reference TRBV30 and TRBJ2-7 gives the whole variable domain SQTIHQWPATLVQPVGSPLSLECTVEGTSNPNLYWYRQAAGRGLQLLFYSVGIGQISSEVPQNLSASRPQDRQFILSSKKLLLSDSGFYLCAWLGGRAGEEQYFGPGTRLTVT.

This chain joins TRBV18 and TRBJ1-3; D is unclear. Germline assignment: CDR1 KGHSH and CDR2 LQKENI. The CDR3 consists of 13 residues. V dropped 3 bases and J dropped 4 bases, with 7 bases sitting between them. The CDR3 is CASSPSTGNTIYF. The CDR3, as DNA: TGTGCCAGCTCACCCTCGACAGGAAACACCATATATTTT.

The rearrangement joins TRBV28 to TRBJ2-1, with TRBD2 matching over 8 bases. Germline CDR1 and CDR2: MDHEN and SYDVKM. The CDR3 spans 15 residues. The ends lost 2 bases at V and 6 bases at J; junction bases unmatched: 6. DNA for the CDR3: TGTGCCAGCAGTTTAGAGCGGGAGCAGGGCAATGAGCAGTTCTTC. Translating it yields CASSLEREQGNEQFF.

CDR3 sequence reads: CASNPTSSGSEQYF. The CDR3 DNA is TGTGCCAGCAATCCGACTAGCTCGGGGTCCGAGCAGTACTTC. The chain joins TRBV2 to TRBJ2-7; 7 positions agree with TRBD2. The CDR3 spans 14 residues. Trimming cost V 7 bases and J 6 bases; bases outside gene matches: 12. Germline values: CDR1 SNHLY, CDR2 FYNNEI.